Sequencing of this T cell receptor beta chain was carried out in a study of T cells in Graves' hyperthyroidism and ophthalmopathy. Broader study findings: The model forecast ophthalmopathy, anticipating it by a median around 6.5 months before onset.

The CDR3 is 14 residues long. Trimming removed 5 bases from V and 5 bases from J, with 15 bases in between. This clonotype was found a few times. No antigen is known for it. Amplification targeted TCR beta CDR3 regions from RNA transcripts. In the first-round RT-PCR of the TCR CDR3, the HTBI primer set was used. TCRdb itself ran the multiplex PCR reads through MiXCR, one entry per CDR3 protein. The profile covers around 350,000 distinct CDR3 sequences, with roughly 25% appearing a single time and less than 75% taken by the ten largest. Among the patients, aged 18 to 65, hyperthyroidism was newly diagnosed and had lasted under 2 months. Not enrolled were patients with uncontrolled infection, other autoimmune disease, pregnancy or lactation.

The sample was blood. This TCR derives from a man aged 45 to 65 with Graves' hyperthyroidism. This sequence joins TRBV12-3 or TRBV12-4 and TRBJ2-5; D is perhaps TRBD1 or TRBD2 (6 bases each). As DNA, the CDR3 is TGTGCCAGCAGTACACAGGGTGGAGGGGAGACCCAGTACTTC. Residues: CASSTQGGGETQYF.